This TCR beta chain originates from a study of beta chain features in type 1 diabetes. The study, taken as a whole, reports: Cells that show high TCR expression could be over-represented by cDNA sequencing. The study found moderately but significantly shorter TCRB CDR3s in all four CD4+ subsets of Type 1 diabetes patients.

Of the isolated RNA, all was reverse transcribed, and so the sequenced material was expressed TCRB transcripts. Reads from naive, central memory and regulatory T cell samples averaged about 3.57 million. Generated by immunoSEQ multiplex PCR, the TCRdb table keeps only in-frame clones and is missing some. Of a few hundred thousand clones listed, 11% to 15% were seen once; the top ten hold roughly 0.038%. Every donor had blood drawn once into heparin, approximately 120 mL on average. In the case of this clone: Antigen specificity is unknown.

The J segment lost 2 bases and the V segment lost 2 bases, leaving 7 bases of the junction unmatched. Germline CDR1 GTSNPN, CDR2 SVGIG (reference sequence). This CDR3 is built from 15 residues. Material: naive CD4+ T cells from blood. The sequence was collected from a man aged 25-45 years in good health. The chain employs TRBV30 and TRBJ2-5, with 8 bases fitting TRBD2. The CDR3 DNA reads TGTGCCTGGAGTATAGGAGCGGGGGTACAAGAGACCCAGTACTTC. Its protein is CAWSIGAGVQETQYF.